The 9 T cell receptor beta chains below all came from one sample that was sequenced in a study of T-cell memory formation after mild COVID-19. TCRdb re-called the 5' RACE reads with MiXCR, one entry per CDR3 protein. Of some 330,000 distinct CDR3 sequences detected, around 20% appear once; the ten largest clones hold under 15%. Specimen: PBMCs or a T cell subset sorted from them (not recorded which). These receptors were taken from an adult woman who had mild COVID-19 (a few samples of this study predate the infection). Cell type and time point are not known.

This chain uses TRBV7-3 with TRBJ1-1, with D tentatively TRBD1 (6 bases). CDR1 SGHTA and CDR2 FQGTGA come from the germline V gene. This CDR3 is built from 14 residues. The ends were cut back, 0 bases at V and 5 bases at J, with 10 bases in the middle. The CDR3 reads CASSLTGGETEAFF. The CDR3 DNA reads as TGTGCCAGCAGCTTAACCGGGGGCGAGACTGAAGCTTTCTTT.

This chain uses TRBV7-2 with TRBJ2-1, with 10 bases matching TRBD2. Trimming cost V 4 bases and J 4 bases; bases outside gene matches: 4. Germline V lookup: CDR1 SGHTA, CDR2 FQGNSA. The CDR3 has 15 residues. The CDR3 sequence is CASSWSGGAYNEQFF. The CDR3 region has the DNA TGTGCCAGCAGCTGGAGCGGGGGGGCTTACAATGAGCAGTTCTTC.

V is TRBV5-1 and J is TRBJ2-3; D remains ambiguous. Trimming stripped 0 bases from V and 0 bases from J, with 5 bases between. Germline CDR1 and CDR2: SGHRS and YFSETQ. The CDR3 extends over 14 amino acids. CDR3 residues: CASSLASSTDTQYF. The DNA of the CDR3 is TGCGCCAGCAGCTTGGCCAGTAGCACAGATACGCAGTATTTT.

This clonotype was detected a few times. J is TRBJ1-1 and V is TRBV6-2 or TRBV6-3; no clear D. Germline CDR1 and CDR2: MNHEY and SVGEGT. V was trimmed by 0 bases and J by 10 bases, leaving 9 bases between them. The CDR3 spans 12 residues. The CDR3 DNA is TGTGCCAGCAGTTACTCGTCAGGCGGAGCTTTCTTT. This sequence encodes CASSYSSGGAFF.

This clonotype turned up a few times. The rearrangement joins TRBV7-9 to TRBJ2-1; D might be TRBD2 (5 bases). The germline V gene encodes CDR1 SEHNR and CDR2 FQNEAQ (reference sequence). The CDR3 totals 14 residues. The V end was cut by 9 bases, the J end by 4 bases, with 16 bases between. CDR3 nucleotides: TGTGCCAGTTCTACCCGGGAACCGTACAATGAGCAGTTCTTC. It codes for CASSTREPYNEQFF.

The chain has TRBV5-1 and TRBJ2-1; D perhaps matches TRBD2 (5 bases). Deletions cut 2 bases from V and 4 bases from J, with 13 bases between. Germline CDR1 is SGHRS and CDR2 is YFSETQ. The CDR3 spans 15 residues. DNA for the CDR3: TGCGCCAGCAGCTTAGGTAGCGCAAGATACAATGAGCAGTTCTTC. This sequence encodes CASSLGSARYNEQFF.

This clonotype was detected many times. The gene calls are TRBV18 and TRBJ2-5, with D unresolved. There are 12 residues in the CDR3. Germline CDR1 reads KGHSH; CDR2 reads LQKENI. Trimming removed 0 bases at V and 2 bases at J, with 1 base between. CDR3: CASSPPQETQYF. The CDR3 DNA follows: TGTGCCAGCTCACCACCTCAAGAGACCCAGTACTTC.

There are a few counts of this clonotype. The chain combines TRBV5-6 with TRBJ1-2, with D hard to call. The CDR3 runs to 15 residues. Germline V CDR1 and CDR2: SGHDT, YYEEEE. V was trimmed by 4 bases and J by 4 bases, leaving 17 bases between them. CDR3 nucleotides: TGTGCCAGCAGCGTTGGGCTCTCCCTTATCTATGGCTACACCTTC. It is translated as CASSVGLSLIYGYTF.

The chain carries TRBV19 and TRBJ2-3, with D tentatively TRBD2 (5 bases). There are 12 residues in the CDR3. Trimming stripped 9 bases from V and 2 bases from J, with 9 bases between. Looked up from germline, CDR1 is LNHDA and CDR2 is SQIVND (reference sequence). As DNA, the CDR3 is TGTGCCAGCGGGATAACCACAGATACGCAGTATTTT. This encodes CASGITTDTQYF.